The sample holds many counts of the clone carrying this T cell receptor beta chain. These data originate in a study of shared clonotypes between healthy human individuals. TCRdb's table, derived via immunoSEQ multiplex PCR, lists solely in-frame clones and lacks some. The sample lists about 870,000 clones, about 92% occurring once. V gave up 1 base and J gave up 7 bases, with 8 bases separating them. Germline assignment: CDR1 MGHRA and CDR2 YSYEKL. The CDR3 sequence is 12 residues long. In the naive CD8 group, cells lacked CD45RO and were positively selected for CCR7, so terminally differentiated effector memory CD45RA+ cells were left out. Donation came from healthy HIV-negative adults that had no recent acute infections or vaccinations.

The origin of this receptor is a man aged 25 to 40 in good health. The V gene is TRBV4-1, the J gene TRBJ2-7, with D possibly TRBD1 on 6 matching bases. The sequenced material came from naive CD8+ T cells sorted from blood. The CDR3 region is CASSQAGTEQYF. The CDR3 DNA reads TGCGCCAGCAGCCAAGCCGGGACAGAGCAGTACTTC.